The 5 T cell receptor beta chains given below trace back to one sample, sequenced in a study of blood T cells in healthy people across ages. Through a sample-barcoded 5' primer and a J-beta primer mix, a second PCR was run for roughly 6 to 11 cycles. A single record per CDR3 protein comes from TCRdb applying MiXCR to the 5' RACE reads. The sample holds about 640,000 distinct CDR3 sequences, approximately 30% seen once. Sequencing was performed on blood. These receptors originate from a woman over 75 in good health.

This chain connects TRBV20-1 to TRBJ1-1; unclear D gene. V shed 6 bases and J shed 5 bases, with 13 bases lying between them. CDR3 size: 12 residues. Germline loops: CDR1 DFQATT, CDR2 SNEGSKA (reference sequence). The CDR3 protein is CSAILGATEAFF. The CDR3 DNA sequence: TGCAGTGCCATTCTGGGAGCTACTGAAGCTTTCTTT.

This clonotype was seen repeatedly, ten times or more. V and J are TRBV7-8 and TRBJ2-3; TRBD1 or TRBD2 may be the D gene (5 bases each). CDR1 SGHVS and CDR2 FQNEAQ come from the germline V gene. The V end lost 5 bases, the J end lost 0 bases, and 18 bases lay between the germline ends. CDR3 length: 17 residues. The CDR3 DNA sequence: TGTGCCAGCAGCACCTTGGTTTGGGACGGAAGCACAGATACGCAGTATTTT. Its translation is CASSTLVWDGSTDTQYF.

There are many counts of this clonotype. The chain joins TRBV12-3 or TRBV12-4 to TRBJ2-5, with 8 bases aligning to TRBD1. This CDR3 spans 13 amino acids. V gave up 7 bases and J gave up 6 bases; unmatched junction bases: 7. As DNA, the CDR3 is TGTGCCAGCATGCCGACAGGGGTGAAGACCCAGTACTTC. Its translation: CASMPTGVKTQYF.

The CDR3: CASSPGTERAYEQYF. CDR3 nucleotides: TGTGCCAGCAGTCCCGGGACGGAGAGGGCCTACGAGCAGTACTTC. The chain employs TRBV5-6 and TRBJ2-7; D may correspond to TRBD1 or TRBD2 (5 bases each). The V and J ends lost 5 bases and 2 bases respectively, with 17 bases between them. The CDR3 length is 15 residues. Germline V gene data show CDR1 as SGHDT and CDR2 as YYEEEE.

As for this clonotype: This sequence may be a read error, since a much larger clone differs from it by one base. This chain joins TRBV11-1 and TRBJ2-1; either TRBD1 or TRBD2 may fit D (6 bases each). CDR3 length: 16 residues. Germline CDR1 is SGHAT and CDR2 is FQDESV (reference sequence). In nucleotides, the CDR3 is TGTGCCAGCAGCTTAGCGTGGACGGGGGCCTACGATGAGCAGTTCTTC. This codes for CASSLAWTGAYDEQFF.